This paragraph reports one T cell receptor beta chain. The method was immunoSEQ multiplex PCR; TCRdb's version includes in-frame clones alone and lacks a portion of them. The sample shows some 60,000 clones, about four fifths of them seen only once. This sample stems from a study of blood T cell repertoires in COVID-19. At the level of the study: The origin of the acute and convalescent COVID-19 samples was the United States, Italy and Spain.

Trimming removed 5 bases from V and 4 bases from J; junction bases left unmatched: 6. The CDR3 runs to 15 residues. Germline lookup yields CDR1 SGHAT and CDR2 FQNNGV. The receptor was derived from a woman aged 80 or over with acute or convalescent COVID-19. The gene calls are TRBV11-2 and TRBJ1-1, with TRBD1 matching 11 bases. The sequencing input was peripheral blood. The CDR3 region is CASSRGTGGGTEAFF. CDR3 nucleotide sequence: TGTGCCAGCAGCAGAGGGACAGGGGGAGGCACTGAAGCTTTCTTT.